The clone carrying this T cell receptor (beta chain) has more than one count but fewer than ten. The sample belongs to a study of identical twins. In germline, CDR1 is SEHNR, CDR2 FQNEAQ (reference sequence). The J segment lost 15 bases and the V segment lost 1 base, leaving 15 bases of the junction unmatched. The CDR3 is made up of 16 amino acids. TCRdb ran MiXCR on the 5' RACE reads and lists one entry per CDR3 protein. The sample contains 540,000 or so distinct CDR3 sequences, more than 20% of which appear only once. These data were also filed under a second study, of yellow fever vaccine responses in identical twins.

This sequence was found in a young woman in good health. This chain uses TRBV7-9 with TRBJ2-1, with 10 bases fitting TRBD2. The sequencing input was CD4+ T cells sorted from blood. The CDR3 region has the DNA TGTGCCAGCAGCTTAGGTCTAGCGGGGGCCGAATGGGATGGGTTCTTC. It is translated as CASSLGLAGAEWDGFF.